The sequence of this T cell receptor (beta chain) was determined in a study of regulatory T cells in long-lasting Graves disease. Study conclusions and caveats: Persistent-disease Graves' patients showed less TCR diversity than new cases. Persistent cases favored TRBV28, TRBJ1-2 and TRBJ2-5. Analyses excluded thyroid tissue, covering peripheral blood alone.

The V and J ends lost 5 bases and 6 bases respectively, with 15 bases between them. The CDR3 contains 14 residues. The germline gives CDR1 LNHDA, CDR2 SQIVND (reference sequence). Time point in this sample: persistent/refractory GD, antithyroid drugs over 5 years with positive TRAb. PBMCs provided the RNA from which the TCR library was made. On this clonotype: The antigen is not known.

The authors built TCR beta libraries using iRepertoire HTBI primers and Arm-PCR of CDR3 regions. Original processing notes: Identified across the samples were around 62 TRBV segments and roughly 13 TRBJ segments. Via MiXCR, TCRdb re-called the multiplex PCR reads, giving one row per CDR3 protein. The V and J calls shown here were made by TCRdb, not taken from the authors' results. The sample includes more than 650,000 distinct CDR3 sequences, approximately 29% of them seen just once. The specimen was peripheral blood mononuclear cells (PBMCs), collected when the disease was refractory, from a patient treated with antithyroid drugs. The J gene is TRBJ2-3, the V gene TRBV19; D is ambiguous. The TCR comes from a female donor with Graves disease. The CDR3 DNA is TGTGCCAGTAGTCCGCGGCCAGAGGAGGATACGCAGTATTTT. It codes for CASSPRPEEDTQYF.